The 28 T cell receptor beta chains below come from one sample, sequenced in a study of STAT5B mutations in CD4+ large granular lymphocyte leukemia. Measured with immunoSEQ multiplex PCR; TCRdb has only the in-frame clones, and not every one. The sample lists 30,000 or so clones, under 80% seen once, with about 1.9% in the top ten. Sample: CD4+ T cells from blood buffy coats. These receptors came from a human donor in good health.

The chain recombines TRBV9 with TRBJ2-2; TRBD2 matches at 8 bases. CDR3 length: 15 residues. The ends lost 8 bases at V and 0 bases at J; junction bases unmatched: 6. Germline V lookup: CDR1 SGDLS, CDR2 YYNGEE. The DNA for the CDR3 is TGTGCCAGTACTCTAGCGGGTGCGAACACCGGGGAGCTGTTTTTT. Protein sequence: CASTLAGANTGELFF.

This clone occurred once. The V and J genes are TRBV6-5 and TRBJ1-2, with D possibly being TRBD1 (5 bases). With 5 bases removed from V and 8 bases from J, the gap between germline ends came to 9 bases. Germline V gene data show CDR1 as MNHEY and CDR2 as SVGAGI. This CDR3 has 11 residues. CDR3 amino acids: CASSAGDGYTF. The CDR3 region has the DNA TGTGCCAGCAGTGCGGGGGACGGCTACACCTTC.

This sequence joins TRBV13 and TRBJ1-2; D unclear. Trimming left V 0 bases short and J 7 bases short, with 9 bases between. The CDR3 length is 13 residues. In germline, CDR1 is PRHDT, CDR2 FYEKMQ (reference sequence). The CDR3 loop reads CASSLGVRSGYTF. CDR3 coding DNA: TGTGCCAGCAGCTTAGGGGTACGCAGTGGCTACACCTTC.

This chain joins TRBV6-5 and TRBJ1-2, with D uncertain. V gave up 1 base and J gave up 2 bases, with 14 bases separating them. Germline CDR1 reads MNHEY; CDR2 reads SVGAGI. The CDR3 is 16 residues long. The DNA for the CDR3 is TGTGCCAGCAGTTACTTAACCGGACGGATAAACTATGGCTACACCTTC. This gives the protein CASSYLTGRINYGYTF.

The chain joins TRBV6-5 to TRBJ2-1; either TRBD1 or TRBD2 may supply D (5 bases each). The ends were cut back, 2 bases at V and 6 bases at J, with 14 bases in the middle. The CDR3 sequence is 15 residues long. Germline CDR1 is MNHEY and CDR2 is SVGAGI. CDR3 nucleotides: TGTGCCAGCAGTTACGCAGGGTGGGAGTCCAATGAGCAGTTCTTC. Amino acid sequence: CASSYAGWESNEQFF.

The rearrangement uses TRBV5-1 and TRBJ2-1; 10 bases match TRBD2. The CDR3 has 15 residues. Germline V gene lookup returns CDR1 SGHRS and CDR2 YFSETQ. V gave up 3 bases and J gave up 5 bases; unmatched junction bases: 5. DNA of the CDR3: TGCGCCAGCAGCTGGGGACTAGCGTACGACAATGAGCAGTTCTTC. Protein: CASSWGLAYDNEQFF. Full variable domain (missing parts from reference TRBV5-1 and TRBJ2-1): KAGVTQTPRYLIKTRGQQVTLSCSPISGHRSVSWYQQTPGQGLQFLFEYFSETQRNKGNFPGRFSGRQFSNSRSEMNVSTLELGDSALYLCASSWGLAYDNEQFFGPGTRLTVL.

This sequence joins TRBV10-3 and TRBJ1-1; the D gene is possibly TRBD1 (6 bases). CDR3 length: 16 amino acids. CDR1 and CDR2 from the germline V gene are ENHRY and SYGVKD. The germline V and J ends were trimmed by 0 bases and 0 bases, with 11 bases remaining between them. The CDR3 DNA is TGTGCCATCAGTGAGTCGGGGGGGGGCATGAACACTGAAGCTTTCTTT. Its translation is CAISESGGGMNTEAFF.

The chain recombines TRBV2 with TRBJ1-4; the D gene is possibly TRBD1 (6 bases). V shed 2 bases and J shed 1 base, with 11 bases lying between them. The germline V gene encodes CDR1 SNHLY and CDR2 FYNNEI. The CDR3 runs 16 residues. The CDR3, as DNA: TGTGCCAGCAGTGAAAGGGGGGGTGAAACTAATGAAAAACTGTTTTTT. Its protein product is CASSERGGETNEKLFF.

The chain uses TRBV6-1 and TRBJ2-5; D unclear. Germline-derived CDR1 and CDR2 are MNHNS and SASEGT. The CDR3 is made up of 15 amino acids. V gave up 0 bases and J gave up 4 bases, with 12 bases separating them. CDR3 DNA: TGTGCCAGCAGTGAAGCATGGGGTAGAGGAGAGACCCAGTACTTC. It yields the protein CASSEAWGRGETQYF.

The V gene is TRBV7-2, the J gene TRBJ2-5, with 8 bases aligning to TRBD2. The germline V gene has CDR1 SGHTA and CDR2 FQGNSA. CDR3 length: 14 residues. The J segment lost 4 bases and the V segment lost 5 bases, leaving 6 bases of the junction unmatched. Here the CDR3 DNA reads TGTGCCAGCAGCCTCGGGGGGGGCGGAGAGACCCAGTACTTC. This translates into CASSLGGGGETQYF.

This clone has only one observation. This chain links TRBV28 with TRBJ2-7, with no clear D. V shed 2 bases and J shed 2 bases, with 13 bases lying between them. The CDR3 is made up of 15 amino acids. The germline V gene has CDR1 MDHEN and CDR2 SYDVKM. CDR3 nucleotide sequence: TGTGCCAGCAGTTTAGGCCCCTTTCCCACCTACGAGCAGTACTTC. This codes for CASSLGPFPTYEQYF.

This chain's CDR3 is CASHSNPPGDTEAFF. CDR3 in DNA: TGCGCCAGCCACTCAAACCCCCCGGGGGACACTGAAGCTTTCTTT. V gene TRBV5-1 combines with J gene TRBJ1-1, with D maybe TRBD1 (5 bases). There are 15 residues in the CDR3. CDR1 is SGHRS, CDR2 YFSETQ, per germline. Trimming cost V 7 bases and J 3 bases, with 19 bases left between them.

The chain recombines TRBV29-1 with TRBJ1-1; TRBD1 is a possible D gene (5 bases). Germline assignment: CDR1 SQVTM and CDR2 ANQGSEA. This CDR3 comprises 13 residues. The V end lost 4 bases, the J end lost 5 bases, and 14 bases lay between the germline ends. CDR3 region: CSVVRQGRTEAFF. DNA of the CDR3: TGCAGCGTTGTACGGCAGGGTAGAACTGAAGCTTTCTTT.

The chain carries TRBV7-2 and TRBJ2-6, with 7 bases that match TRBD2. The CDR3 is made up of 18 amino acids. V was pared by 7 bases and J by 0 bases, with 12 bases of the junction left unmatched. Germline assignment: CDR1 SGHTA and CDR2 FQGNSA. CDR3 nucleotides: TGTGCCAGCACCATTCGTGCTAGCGGTCGCTCTGGGGCCAACGTCCTGACTTTC. This gives the protein CASTIRASGRSGANVLTF.

The chain has TRBV19 and TRBJ2-7, with 7 bases aligning to TRBD1. Germline lookup yields CDR1 LNHDA and CDR2 SQIVND (reference sequence). The CDR3 has 16 residues. Losses at the gene ends were 6 bases for V and 3 bases for J; bases not matched to a gene: 14. Here the CDR3 reads CASSTLGQASVYEQYF. DNA for the CDR3: TGTGCCAGTAGCACCCTTGGACAGGCTTCCGTCTACGAGCAGTACTTC. The entire variable domain, with the rest obtained from reference TRBV19 and TRBJ2-7, is as follows: DGGITQSPKYLFRKEGQNVTLSCEQNLNHDAMYWYRQDPGQGLRLIYYSQIVNDFQKGDIAEGYSVSREKKESFPLTVTSAQKNPTAFYLCASSTLGQASVYEQYFGPGTRLTVT.

The V gene is TRBV5-1, the J gene TRBJ2-1; D call uncertain. The length of the CDR3 is 15 residues. CDR1 and CDR2 from the germline V gene are SGHRS and YFSETQ. V lost 1 base, J lost 4 bases, and 12 bases lay in between. The CDR3 here is CASSLNAQSYNEQFF. CDR3 in DNA: TGCGCCAGCAGCTTGAACGCCCAATCTTACAATGAGCAGTTCTTC.

The genes are TRBV11-2 and TRBJ2-3, with D uncertain. From germline, CDR1 is SGHAT and CDR2 FQNNGV. Between the trimmed V and J ends, which lost 1 base and 1 base, there was a span of 9 bases. The CDR3 has 15 residues. Here the CDR3 DNA reads TGTGCCAGCAGCTTAGGGAGTTCGGGCACAGATACGCAGTATTTT. Its protein is CASSLGSSGTDTQYF.

The chain has TRBV5-6 and TRBJ2-7; TRBD1 matches 8 bases. Germline V lookup: CDR1 SGHDT, CDR2 YYEEEE. This CDR3 is built from 14 residues. V was clipped by 0 bases and J by 2 bases; unmatched bases: 1. The CDR3 loop is CASSLGTGTYEQYF. Here the CDR3 DNA reads TGTGCCAGCAGCTTGGGGACAGGGACCTACGAGCAGTACTTC. Variable domain in full (rest from reference TRBV5-6 and TRBJ2-7): DAGVTQSPTHLIKTRGQQVTLRCSPKSGHDTVSWYQQALGQGPQFIFQYYEEEERQRGNFPDRFSGHQFPNYSSELNVNALLLGDSALYLCASSLGTGTYEQYFGPGTRLTVT.

This chain joins TRBV4-2 and TRBJ2-1, with 14 positions matching TRBD2. Germline loops: CDR1 LGHNA, CDR2 YNFKEQ. V was clipped by 0 bases and J by 9 bases; unmatched bases: 4. The CDR3 is 16 amino acids. CDR3 in amino acids: CASSQDPGLAGGEQFF. The CDR3 nucleotides read TGTGCCAGCAGCCAAGATCCCGGACTAGCGGGAGGTGAGCAGTTCTTC.

In its sample, this clone was seen once. CDR3 sequence reads: CATLAREPQETQYF. The CDR3 DNA reads TGTGCCACCCTCGCCCGGGAACCCCAAGAGACCCAGTACTTC. This rearrangement joins TRBV19 to TRBJ2-5; TRBD2 is a possible D gene (5 bases). The CDR3 totals 14 residues. CDR1 and CDR2 (germline): LNHDA, SQIVND (reference sequence). V gave up 10 bases and J gave up 1 base, with 16 bases separating them. Based on the CDR3 plus reference TRBV19 and TRBJ2-5, the full variable domain is DGGITQSPKYLFRKEGQNVTLSCEQNLNHDAMYWYRQDPGQGLRLIYYSQIVNDFQKGDIAEGYSVSREKKESFPLTVTSAQKNPTAFYLCATLAREPQETQYFGPGTRLLVL.

This chain joins TRBV9 and TRBJ2-1, with unresolved D. Trimming removed 0 bases at V and 4 bases at J, with 8 bases between. The CDR3 extends over 14 amino acids. Germline V gives CDR1 SGDLS, CDR2 YYNGEE. This chain's CDR3 is CASSVAPRYNEQFF. The CDR3 DNA follows: TGTGCCAGCAGCGTAGCTCCCCGATACAATGAGCAGTTCTTC.

The chain is built from TRBV6-6 and TRBJ1-2; weak D call: TRBD1 (5 bases). The CDR3 has 14 amino acids. In germline, CDR1 is MNHNY, CDR2 SVGAGI (reference sequence). Trimming shortened V by 4 bases and J by 6 bases, and 15 bases separated the two germline ends. The CDR3 nucleotides are TGTGCCAGCAGTTCCGACCTGGGGGAAAATGGCTACACCTTC. The encoded protein is CASSSDLGENGYTF.

The chain is built from TRBV7-9 and TRBJ2-5; 9 nucleotides align to TRBD1. The germline CDR1 and CDR2 sequences are SEHNR and FQNEAQ (reference sequence). Trimming at V came to 3 bases and at J to 4 bases, leaving 3 bases not matched to a gene. The CDR3 sequence is 14 residues long. The CDR3 is CASSLATGGETQYF. In DNA, the CDR3 is TGTGCCAGCAGCTTGGCGACAGGGGGAGAGACCCAGTACTTC.

Notes on this clone: This same CDR3 is encoded by further DNA sequences in the sample. The chain couples TRBV10-1 to TRBJ2-3; 7 positions match TRBD1. This CDR3 contains 13 residues. CDR1 is WNHNN, CDR2 SYGVQD, per germline (reference sequence). V lost 6 bases, J lost 6 bases, and 6 bases stayed unmatched. CDR3 region: CASRRQGSDTQYF. In DNA form, the CDR3 reads TGCGCCAGCAGACGACAGGGCTCGGATACGCAGTATTTT.

The chain couples TRBV2 to TRBJ1-2; tentative D call: TRBD1 (5 bases). The CDR3 is 12 residues long. From germline, CDR1 is SNHLY and CDR2 FYNNEI. V was trimmed by 6 bases and J by 5 bases, leaving 10 bases between them. The CDR3 DNA reads TGTGCCAGCAGCCCGACAGATTATGGCTACACCTTC. Its translation: CASSPTDYGYTF.

This clone was recorded only once. The rearrangement uses TRBV14 and TRBJ2-1; TRBD2 matches at 9 bases. Germline CDR1 reads SGHDN; CDR2 reads FVKESK. Trimming cost V 4 bases and J 10 bases; bases outside gene matches: 8. CDR3 length: 14 amino acids. The CDR3 nucleotides are TGTGCCAGCAGCCGACTAGCGGAAGGGGGCGAGCAGTTCTTC. Its translation is CASSRLAEGGEQFF. The full variable domain, rest sourced from reference TRBV14 and TRBJ2-1, is EAGVTQFPSHSVIEKGQTVTLRCDPISGHDNLYWYRRVMGKEIKFLLHFVKESKQDESGMPNNRFLAERTGGTYSTLKVQPAELEDSGVYFCASSRLAEGGEQFFGPGTRLTVL.

The chain is built from TRBV19 and TRBJ2-3, with TRBD1 matching over 7 bases. CDR3 length equals 14 residues. V lost 5 bases to trimming and J lost 2 bases; unmatched junction nucleotides: 4. CDR1 is LNHDA and CDR2 is SQIVND in the germline V gene (reference sequence). The CDR3 DNA reads as TGTGCCAGTAGTTTTGGACAGGCCACAGATACGCAGTATTTT. Translating gives CASSFGQATDTQYF.

Notes on this clone: A read error may account for a junction end that differs from germline. The V gene is TRBV9, the J gene TRBJ2-1; 8 nucleotides line up with TRBD2. The CDR3 has 14 residues. In germline, CDR1 is SGDLS, CDR2 YYNGEE. CDR3 protein: CASSVATSDAGAVF. In nucleotides, the CDR3 is TGTGCCAGCAGCGTAGCGACTAGCGACGCTGGGGCAGTCTTC.